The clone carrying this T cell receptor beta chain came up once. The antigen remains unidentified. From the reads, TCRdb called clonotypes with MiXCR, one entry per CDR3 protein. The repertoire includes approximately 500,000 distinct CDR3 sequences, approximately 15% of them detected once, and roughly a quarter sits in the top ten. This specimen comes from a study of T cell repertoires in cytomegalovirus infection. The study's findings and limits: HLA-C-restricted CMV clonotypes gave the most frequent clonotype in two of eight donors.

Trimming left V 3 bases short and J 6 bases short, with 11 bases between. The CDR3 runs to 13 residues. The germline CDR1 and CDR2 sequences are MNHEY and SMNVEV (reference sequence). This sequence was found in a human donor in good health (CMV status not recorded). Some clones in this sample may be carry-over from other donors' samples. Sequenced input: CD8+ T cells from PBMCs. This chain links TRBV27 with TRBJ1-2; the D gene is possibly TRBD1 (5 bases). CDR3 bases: TGTGCCAGCAGTTTCGGGGGTCTGGATGGCTACACCTTC. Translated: CASSFGGLDGYTF.